This T cell receptor beta chain was identified in a study of T cell repertoires in cytomegalovirus infection. Background on the study: Public signatures in TCR beta pointed to CMV infection and matching HLA type.

Remarks on this clonotype: The antigen is not known. This could be a read error, since a much larger clone is one nucleotide away.

Germline loops: CDR1 SGHTA, CDR2 FQGNSA. The CDR3 runs 15 residues. TCRdb processed the reads anew with MiXCR; each CDR3 protein has one entry. The table has roughly 180,000 distinct CDR3 sequences, 28% seen once. Overall study findings and caveats: Summed frequency of public TCR beta families distinguished CMV carriers with the relevant HLA. HLA-C-restricted CMV clonotypes gave the most frequent clonotype in two of eight donors.

The sequence came from a human donor in good health (CMV status not recorded). Some clones in this sample may be carry-over from other donors' samples. Material: PBMCs. V and J are TRBV7-2 and TRBJ2-3, with TRBD2 matching 11 bases. The CDR3 DNA reads as TGTGACAGCAGCTTAGCGGGGGGGCCGCTAGATACGCAGTATTTT. Amino acid sequence: CDSSLAGGPLDTQYF.